One and the same sample provided the 30 T cell receptor beta chains below, sequenced in a study of spatial heterogeneity in lung cancer. The time point here: sample taken at primary tumor resection. TCRdb processed the 5' RACE reads anew with MiXCR; each CDR3 protein has one entry. Counted here are 35,000 to 45,000 distinct CDR3 sequences, 5% to 5.5% occurring once; the ten biggest clones make up approximately 25%. The sequencing here drew on PBMCs, taken at surgery. The receptors come from a female donor with early-stage non-small cell lung cancer.

This clonotype was observed a handful of times. Given a much more abundant clone one base away, this may be a read error. The chain couples TRBV9 to TRBJ1-5; TRBD1 might be the D (5 bases). In germline, CDR1 is SGDLS, CDR2 YYNGEE. The CDR3 sequence is 14 residues long. The CDR3 DNA reads TGTGTCAGCAGCTTATGGGGGGACTTTCAGCCCCAGCATTTT. Residues: CVSSLWGDFQPQHF. Using reference TRBV9 and TRBJ1-5 for the parts outside the CDR3, the full variable domain is DSGVTQTPKHLITATGQRVTLRCSPRSGDLSVYWYQQSLDQGLQFLIQYYNGEERAKGNILERFSAQQFPDLHSELNLSSLELGDSALYFCVSSLWGDFQPQHFGDGTRLSIL.

The sample holds a few counts of this clonotype. The chain recombines TRBV20-1 with TRBJ1-5, with D possibly TRBD1 on 6 matching bases. Deletions cut 0 bases from V and 3 bases from J, with 9 bases between. The CDR3 loop spans 14 amino acids. Per the germline V gene, CDR1 is DFQATT and CDR2 is SNEGSKA (reference sequence). The CDR3 sequence is CSARDGQPNQPQHF. The CDR3 DNA is TGCAGTGCTAGAGATGGACAGCCCAATCAGCCCCAGCATTTT.

This clonotype has ten or more counts. This chain links TRBV29-1 with TRBJ1-5; D gene unclear. In germline, CDR1 is SQVTM, CDR2 ANQGSEA. V was trimmed by 5 bases and J by 3 bases, leaving 11 bases between them. The length of the CDR3 is 13 residues. CDR3 nucleotide sequence: TGCAGCGTTTTAGTGCAGGCCAATCAGCCCCAGCATTTT. Translation gives CSVLVQANQPQHF.

This clonotype appeared many times. The chain carries TRBV2 and TRBJ1-5; TRBD1 matches 7 bases. CDR3 length: 14 residues. Germline V gene data show CDR1 as SNHLY and CDR2 as FYNNEI. J gave up 4 bases and V 7 bases, and 7 bases lay outside the gene matches. DNA for the CDR3: TGTGCCAGCAATGGACAGGAGGAAAATCAGCCCCAGCATTTT. It specifies CASNGQEENQPQHF. Combining the CDR3 with reference TRBV2 and TRBJ1-5 gives the whole variable domain EPEVTQTPSHQVTQMGQEVILRCVPISNHLYFYWYRQILGQKVEFLVSFYNNEISEKSEIFDDQFSVERPDGSNFTLKIRSTKLEDSAMYFCASNGQEENQPQHFGDGTRLSIL.

This clonotype was counted only a few times. This chain connects TRBV20-1 to TRBJ1-1; TRBD1 aligns across 8 bases. The CDR3 runs to 13 residues. Germline CDR1 DFQATT, CDR2 SNEGSKA (reference sequence). The V and J ends lost 5 bases and 5 bases, in that order; junction bases with no gene match: 7. The CDR3 spells CSALTGGGTEAFF. The DNA of the CDR3 is TGCAGTGCTTTAACAGGGGGGGGTACTGAAGCTTTCTTT.

This clonotype was recorded once. The rearrangement uses TRBV7-3 and TRBJ2-3; TRBD2 agrees at 10 bases. This CDR3 comprises 15 residues. The V gene end was trimmed by 3 bases and the J gene end by 4 bases; junction bases not matched to a gene: 4. Germline V gene data show CDR1 as SGHTA and CDR2 as FQGTGA. CDR3 coding DNA: TGTGCCAGCAGCTTCCAGAGCGGGGGGGCAGATACGCAGTATTTT. This gives the protein CASSFQSGGADTQYF.

The chain combines TRBV7-8 with TRBJ2-6, with TRBD1 identical over 8 bases. CDR1 is SGHVS and CDR2 is FQNEAQ in the germline V gene. The CDR3 has 18 amino acids. V lost 1 base and J lost 0; bases outside the gene matches: 5. The CDR3 region has the DNA TGTGCCAGCAGCTTAGTTCGGACAGGGACCTCTGGGGCCAACGTCCTGACTTTC. Amino acids: CASSLVRTGTSGANVLTF.

This clonotype was seen ten or more times. The chain has TRBV9 and TRBJ1-4; perhaps TRBD1 as D (5 bases). CDR3 size: 14 residues. Trimming took 2 bases from V and 5 from J, leaving 10 bases between them. The germline CDR1 and CDR2 sequences are SGDLS and YYNGEE. CDR3 in DNA: TGTGCCAGCAGCGTGGGAGAGGGGAATGAAAAACTGTTTTTT. Translated: CASSVGEGNEKLFF.

This clonotype was counted at least ten times. The chain links TRBV12-3 or TRBV12-4 to TRBJ1-1; D call uncertain. Trimming took 6 bases from V and 5 from J, leaving 19 bases between them. The CDR3 covers 15 residues. The CDR3: CASRGFKIGGTEAFF. CDR3 sequence (DNA): TGTGCCAGCAGGGGGTTCAAGATAGGAGGGACTGAAGCTTTCTTT.

In its sample, this clonotype was seen many times. The CDR3 nucleotides are TGTGCCAGCAGCCCCGGGAACCCGAGCACCGGGGAGCTGTTTTTT. This gives the protein CASSPGNPSTGELFF. The chain has TRBV4-2 and TRBJ2-2; the D gene is possibly TRBD2 (5 bases). There are 15 residues in the CDR3. V was cut by 4 bases and J by 4 bases, with 13 bases left in between. The germline CDR1 and CDR2 sequences are LGHNA and YNFKEQ.

This clonotype has at least ten counts. The chain uses TRBV18 and TRBJ2-3; a weak D match, TRBD2 (5 bases). CDR1 is KGHSH, CDR2 LQKENI, per germline. Trimming cost V 2 bases and J 1 base, with 10 bases left between them. The length of the CDR3 is 15 residues. This CDR3 is CASSPIAGGTDTQYF. The CDR3 nucleotides read TGTGCCAGCTCACCAATAGCCGGGGGCACAGATACGCAGTATTTT.

This clonotype occurred many times. The V and J genes are TRBV28 and TRBJ1-2; 12 bases are shared with TRBD1. The CDR3 runs to 15 residues. V shed 5 bases, J shed 4 bases, and the junction held 5 bases outside the gene matches. Germline V CDR1 and CDR2: MDHEN, SYDVKM. CDR3: CASSPSGQGAYGYTF. CDR3 coding DNA: TGTGCCAGCAGTCCCTCGGGACAGGGGGCCTATGGCTACACCTTC.

The chain carries TRBV7-2 and TRBJ2-5; TRBD2 matches 11 bases. This CDR3 contains 15 residues. V lost 5 bases to trimming and J lost 4 bases; unmatched junction nucleotides: 6. In germline, CDR1 is SGHTA, CDR2 FQGNSA. CDR3 loop: CASSGSGGAGETQYF. CDR3 nucleotide sequence: TGTGCCAGCAGCGGTAGCGGGGGGGCCGGAGAGACCCAGTACTTC.

This chain links TRBV12-3 or TRBV12-4 with TRBJ1-5, with a tentative D call TRBD1 (5 bases). Trimming stripped 3 bases from V and 5 bases from J, with 8 bases between. CDR3 size: 13 residues. CDR3 in DNA: TGTGCCAGCAGTTTGGACAACTATCAGCCCCAGCATTTT. Translation gives CASSLDNYQPQHF.

This clonotype was counted ten times or more. The rearrangement uses TRBV29-1 and TRBJ2-7; TRBD2 matches 8 bases. The V segment lost 6 bases and the J segment 2 bases; nucleotides outside the gene matches: 9. The germline V gene encodes CDR1 SQVTM and CDR2 ANQGSEA. The CDR3 contains 14 residues. The CDR3 DNA sequence: TGCAGCGTCGCTGAGGGGCGGGGGGCCTACGAGCAGTACTTC. This codes for CSVAEGRGAYEQYF.

This clonotype showed up just a few times. The chain uses TRBV10-3 and TRBJ1-1; D is unclear. Trimming left V 4 bases short and J 5 bases short, with 17 bases between. There are 15 residues in the CDR3. Germline CDR1 and CDR2: ENHRY and SYGVKD. CDR3 nucleotides: TGTGCCATCAGTGCTGTGTCCATCACGGGGACTGAAGCTTTCTTT. Translated, it gives CAISAVSITGTEAFF.

The chain is built from TRBV5-1 and TRBJ2-7, with 7 bases that match TRBD1. From germline, CDR1 is SGHRS and CDR2 YFSETQ. This CDR3 spans 13 amino acids. Trimming removed 4 bases from V and 3 bases from J; junction bases left unmatched: 4. As DNA, the CDR3 is TGCGCCAGCAGCAAAGGACAGGACTACGAGCAGTACTTC. This codes for CASSKGQDYEQYF.

In its sample, this clonotype was seen a few times. The chain has TRBV3-1 and TRBJ2-2; D remains ambiguous. Germline V gives CDR1 LGHDT, CDR2 YNNKEL (reference sequence). The V gene lost 4 bases and the J gene lost 3 bases, with 12 bases spanning the gap. This CDR3 contains 15 residues. The CDR3 loop reads CASSLGKRYTGELFF. In DNA, the CDR3 is TGTGCCAGCAGCCTGGGGAAAAGGTACACCGGGGAGCTGTTTTTT. Combining the CDR3 with reference TRBV3-1 and TRBJ2-2 gives the whole variable domain DTAVSQTPKYLVTQMGNDKSIKCEQNLGHDTMYWYKQDSKKFLKIMFSYNNKELIINETVPNRFSPKSPDKAHLNLHINSLELGDSAVYFCASSLGKRYTGELFFGEGSRLTVL.

In its sample, this clonotype ranks as medium-sized. A read error is likely, as this CDR3 ends without the conserved phenylalanine or tryptophan. No DNA is shown, since the ends of the CDR3 on it are uncertain; the CDR3 is the one TCRdb lists. The chain joins TRBV7-9 to TRBJ2-7; the table's D call, TRBD1, was not checked against the DNA. Germline V gene sequence: CDR1 SEHNR, CDR2 FQNEAQ (reference sequence). From its first to its last residue, the CDR3 has 11 amino acids. CDR3 residues: CASSSPRRAFP.

The chain employs TRBV19 and TRBJ1-5, with D possibly matching TRBD1 (5 bases). This CDR3 region has 15 residues. Trimming pared 10 bases from V and 0 bases from J, leaving 16 bases between. Looked up from germline, CDR1 is LNHDA and CDR2 is SQIVND (reference sequence). CDR3 in DNA: TGTGCCACTCTCCGAGCCGGACATAGCAATCAGCCCCAGCATTTT. It yields the protein CATLRAGHSNQPQHF.

Ten or more counts support this clonotype. The V and J genes are TRBV29-1 and TRBJ1-3; no clear D. CDR3 size: 13 residues. Germline lookup yields CDR1 SQVTM and CDR2 ANQGSEA. Trimming cost V 7 bases and J 0 bases, with 10 bases left between them. The CDR3 protein is CSATVSSGNTIYF. For the CDR3, the DNA is TGCAGCGCTACGGTGTCCTCTGGAAACACCATATATTTT.

The table lists this clonotype with many counts. This CDR3 is CASSLAGQTIYNEQFF. CDR3 in DNA: TGTGCCAGCAGCTTAGCCGGCCAGACCATTTACAATGAGCAGTTCTTC. The V and J genes are TRBV7-2 and TRBJ2-1; D gene ambiguous. Trimming removed 0 bases from V and 4 bases from J, with 13 bases in between. The CDR3 sequence is 16 residues long. CDR1 and CDR2 from the germline V gene are SGHTA and FQGNSA.

To note about this clonotype: The final CDR3 position lacks the conserved phenylalanine or tryptophan, pointing to a likely read error. The rearrangement joins TRBV6-5 to TRBJ2-3; 7 bases match TRBD2. CDR3 length: 14 amino acids. Per germline, CDR1 MNHEY and CDR2 SVGAGI. J gave up 0 bases and V 6 bases, and 3 bases lay outside the gene matches. The CDR3: CASRLAVSTDTQYL. CDR3 nucleotides: TGTGCCAGCAGGCTAGCGGTTAGCACAGATACGCAGTATTTA.

This clonotype came up many times. The chain couples TRBV12-3 or TRBV12-4 to TRBJ2-7, with a tentative D call TRBD2 (5 bases). The CDR3 loop spans 16 amino acids. V shed 0 bases and J shed 3 bases, with 15 bases lying between them. CDR3 amino acids: CASSLAGRRLFYEQYF. DNA for the CDR3: TGTGCCAGCAGTTTAGCGGGCAGGAGACTATTCTACGAGCAGTACTTC.

By sample share, this clonotype is medium-sized (0.01 to 0.1%). This chain links TRBV29-1 with TRBJ2-1; D remains ambiguous. V shed 5 bases and J shed 5 bases, with 10 bases lying between them. The germline CDR1 and CDR2 sequences are SQVTM and ANQGSEA. The CDR3 covers 12 residues. CDR3 residues: CSVLKANNEQFF. In nucleotides, the CDR3 is TGCAGCGTTCTTAAGGCAAACAATGAGCAGTTCTTC.

This clonotype was observed many times. The chain uses TRBV20-1 and TRBJ2-7; maybe TRBD1 (6 bases). CDR3 length: 13 amino acids. Germline CDR1 is DFQATT and CDR2 is SNEGSKA (reference sequence). Trimming removed 0 bases at V and 13 bases at J, with 19 bases between. CDR3 nucleotides: TGCAGTGCTAGAGATTTACAGGGTACTTCTGATTACTTC. Amino acid sequence: CSARDLQGTSDYF.

The gene calls are TRBV3-1 and TRBJ2-7, with 8 positions matching TRBD1. The germline CDR1 and CDR2 sequences are LGHDT and YNNKEL (reference sequence). CDR3 size: 12 residues. The V segment lost 2 bases and the J segment 11 bases; nucleotides outside the gene matches: 5. The CDR3 bases are TGTGCCAGCAGCCAAACCAGGGGGCGAGAGTACTTC. Its protein product is CASSQTRGREYF.

This clonotype was seen ten or more times. This chain joins TRBV29-1 and TRBJ1-2; D not certain. V lost 4 bases and J 4 bases, leaving 19 bases between the germline ends. The CDR3 runs 15 residues. CDR1 is SQVTM and CDR2 is ANQGSEA in the germline V gene. The CDR3 DNA reads as TGCAGCGTTGGGTGGCCCAGGAGGCGTTCCTATGGCTACACCTTC. Residues: CSVGWPRRRSYGYTF. The variable domain in full, completed from reference TRBV29-1 and TRBJ1-2, reads SAVISQKPSRDICQRGTSLTIQCQVDSQVTMMFWYRQQPGQSLTLIATANQGSEATYESGFVIDKFPISRPNLTFSTLTVSNMSPEDSSIYLCSVGWPRRRSYGYTFGSGTRLTVV.

This clonotype was recorded many times. The chain combines TRBV20-1 with TRBJ1-1; a possible D gene is TRBD1 (6 bases). This CDR3 contains 13 residues. V gave up 1 base and J gave up 4 bases, with 10 bases separating them. Germline V gives CDR1 DFQATT, CDR2 SNEGSKA (reference sequence). CDR3 DNA sequence: TGCAGTGCTAGAGTGGACAGCGGCACTGAAGCTTTCTTT. This sequence encodes CSARVDSGTEAFF.

The chain joins TRBV9 to TRBJ1-6, with a weak D call TRBD1 (5 bases). Germline V gene lookup returns CDR1 SGDLS and CDR2 YYNGEE. CDR3 length equals 14 residues. Trimming stripped 4 bases from V and 10 bases from J, with 15 bases between. CDR3 protein: CASSRGTSGSPLHF. For the CDR3, the DNA is TGTGCCAGCAGCCGGGGGACCTCGGGATCACCCCTCCACTTT.